Listed below are T cell receptor beta chains from one sample, sequenced in a study of cytomegalovirus exposure and HLA in healthy donors. Only in-frame clones appear in the TCRdb table, and some are missing; sequencing was by immunoSEQ multiplex PCR. The repertoire includes roughly 100,000 clones, 50% to 70% of them detected once, and about 3.8% sits in the top ten. The sequencing input was PBMCs. The receptors derive from a man aged 30 to 39 in good health and CMV-seropositive. Each CDR3 is given with its conserved first and last residue. D genes are given only for firm matches. Size is omitted from some rows. Given values are once, few, many or a class for expanded clones.

. . TRBJ1-4 TRBV2 CASSDMAGGNEKLFF TGTGCCAGCAGTGATATGGCAGGAGGAAATGAAAAACTGTTTTTT
. TRBD1 TRBJ1-6 TRBV2 CASRDRVAPLHF TGTGCCAGCAGGGACAGGGTGGCTCCCCTCCACTTT
. . TRBJ1-1 TRBV6-5 CASRGRGGWTEAFF TGTGCCAGCAGGGGACGGGGGGGCTGGACTGAAGCTTTCTTT
. . TRBJ2-3 TRBV9 CASSVVEGWTTDTQYF TGTGCCAGCAGCGTAGTAGAGGGATGGACCACAGATACGCAGTATTTT
. . TRBJ2-1 TRBV11-2 CASSFNPPSGSYNEQFF TGTGCCAGCAGCTTCAATCCTCCTTCGGGCTCCTACAATGAGCAGTTCTTC
few . TRBJ2-3 TRBV5-1 CASSPSGDRTDTQYF TGCGCCAGCAGCCCGTCAGGGGACCGCACAGATACGCAGTATTTT
. . TRBJ2-7 TRBV21-1 CASSKGTGGEQYF TGTGCCAGCAGCAAGGGGACAGGGGGCGAGCAGTACTTC
. . TRBJ1-2 TRBV29-1 CSVSDYGYTF TGCAGCGTGTCGGACTATGGCTACACCTTC
. TRBD2 TRBJ2-2 TRBV4-1 CASSQLAGGPTGELFF TGCGCCAGCAGCCAATTAGCGGGGGGGCCCACCGGGGAGCTGTTTTTT
. TRBD2 TRBJ2-3 TRBV18 CASSTSGGDPVVYF TGTGCCAGCTCAACCAGCGGGGGCGACCCCGTGGTGTATTTT
. TRBD1 TRBJ2-5 TRBV4-1 CASSQGTGGLETQYF TGCGCCAGCAGCCAGGGGACAGGGGGACTGGAGACCCAGTACTTC
. TRBD1 TRBJ1-2 TRBV30 CARTRDRGGYTF TGTGCCAGAACCCGGGACAGGGGTGGCTACACCTTC
. . TRBJ1-4 TRBV19 CASSITGEKLFF TGTGCCAGTAGTATCACAGGTGAAAAACTGTTTTTT
. . TRBJ2-3 TRBV7-3 CASSLKQGQTDTQYF TGTGCCAGCAGCTTAAAGCAGGGTCAGACAGATACGCAGTATTTT
. TRBD1 TRBJ2-7 TRBV6-1 CASSARGYEQYF TGTGCCAGCAGTGCCAGGGGGTACGAGCAGTACTTC
. TRBD1 TRBJ1-4 TRBV15 CATSRAGTVNEKLFF TGTGCCACCAGCAGAGCCGGGACAGTTAATGAAAAACTGTTTTTT
. . TRBJ2-1 TRBV11-3 CASSLAGYNEQFF TGTGCCAGCAGCTTAGCAGGATACAATGAGCAGTTCTTC
. . TRBJ1-5 TRBV6-1 CASSEGVGRAAQHF TGTGCCAGCAGTGAAGGAGTGGGTCGCGCGGCCCAGCATTTT
. . TRBJ1-4 TRBV5-4 CASSLQGPTEKLFF TGTGCCAGCAGCTTACAGGGTCCAACAGAAAAACTGTTTTTT
. TRBD1 TRBJ1-1 TRBV10-1 CASRTGGTEAFF TGCGCCAGCAGGACAGGGGGCACTGAAGCTTTCTTT
few . TRBJ1-6 TRBV7-3 CASSLLGQGNSPLHF TGTGCCAGCAGCTTATTGGGGCAGGGGAATTCACCCCTCCACTTT
once . TRBJ2-7 TRBV30 CAWSVSTNYEQYF TGTGCCTGGAGTGTAAGCACGAACTACGAGCAGTACTTC
. TRBD2 TRBJ2-5 TRBV2 CASTGLVRETQYF TGTGCCAGCACAGGACTAGTGAGGGAGACCCAGTACTTC
. . TRBJ1-4 TRBV7-9 CASSTRRQPTNEKLFF TGTGCCAGCAGTACTCGAAGACAGCCAACTAATGAAAAACTGTTTTTT
. . TRBJ2-7 TRBV30 CAWDQGGTYEQYF TGTGCCTGGGACCAGGGCGGGACCTACGAGCAGTACTTC
. . TRBJ1-3 TRBV4-1 CASSQEWYSRNTIYF TGCGCCAGCAGCCAAGAGTGGTACAGCCGAAACACCATATATTTT
few . TRBJ1-1 TRBV27 CASSALRNTEAFF TGTGCCAGCAGCGCCTTGAGGAACACTGAAGCTTTCTTT
. TRBD2 TRBJ2-3 TRBV7-9 CASTSGGVGTDTQYF TGTGCCAGCACTAGCGGGGGGGTAGGGACAGATACGCAGTATTTT
. . TRBJ1-1 TRBV2 CASGRVRNTEAFF TGTGCCAGCGGGCGGGTCAGGAACACTGAAGCTTTCTTT
. . TRBJ1-5 TRBV11-1 CASSLEGGKPQHF TGTGCCAGCAGCTTAGAGGGGGGGAAGCCCCAGCATTTT
. . TRBJ1-1 TRBV7-6 CASSLAAQGEAFF TGTGCCAGCAGCTTAGCGGCTCAGGGTGAAGCTTTCTTT
. . TRBJ1-1 TRBV5-6 CASSTPDRDLEAFF TGTGCCAGCAGCACACCCGACAGAGACCTTGAAGCTTTCTTT
. . TRBJ2-5 TRBV23-1 CASSQPEQTDQETQYF TGCGCCAGCAGTCAACCCGAACAGACAGACCAAGAGACCCAGTACTTC
. TRBD1 TRBJ1-2 TRBV6-5 CASSYSTGNYGYTF TGTGCCAGCAGTTACTCGACAGGGAACTATGGCTACACCTTC
. . TRBJ1-5 TRBV6-1 CASIREGHQPQHF TGTGCCAGCATCAGGGAGGGACATCAGCCCCAGCATTTT
few TRBD1 TRBJ1-2 TRBV4-1 CASSHPGQGRGYTF TGCGCCAGCAGCCACCCGGGACAGGGTCGCGGCTACACCTTC
. . TRBJ2-6 TRBV4-1 CASSQGLLSVLSGANVLTF TGCGCCAGCAGCCAAGGCCTACTATCTGTTCTTTCTGGGGCCAACGTCCTGACTTTC
. . TRBJ1-2 TRBV28 CASSLGGGLNGYTF TGTGCCAGCAGCCTAGGGGGGGGGTTGAATGGCTACACCTTC
. . TRBJ2-1 TRBV9 CASSLGGPNEQFF TGTGCCAGCAGCCTGGGGGGGCCAAATGAGCAGTTCTTC
. . TRBJ2-3 TRBV9 CASSENAAGHHTQYF TGTGCCAGCAGTGAAAACGCGGCGGGTCATCATACGCAGTATTTT
. TRBD2 TRBJ2-1 TRBV10-2 CASRRTSGALSYNEQFF TGCGCCAGCAGGAGGACTAGCGGGGCCCTCTCCTACAATGAGCAGTTCTTC
. TRBD1 TRBJ1-2 TRBV10-2 CASSGGGLPGANYGYTF TGCGCCAGCAGCGGAGGGGGCCTCCCGGGAGCTAACTATGGCTACACCTTC
. TRBD1 TRBJ2-2 TRBV13 CASSLDGTARNTGELFF TGTGCCAGCAGCTTAGACGGGACAGCTAGGAACACCGGGGAGCTGTTTTTT
. TRBD2 TRBJ2-3 TRBV7-9 CASSLTSGGRGF TGTGCCAGCAGCTTAACTAGCGGGGGGCGTGGGTTT
. . TRBJ1-1 TRBV19 CASSMGGVNTEAFF TGTGCCAGTAGTATGGGCGGGGTGAACACTGAAGCTTTCTTT
few TRBD2 TRBJ2-3 TRBV29-1 CSVEGQRGVLTDTQYF TGCAGCGTTGAAGGCCAGCGGGGGGTTCTCACAGATACGCAGTATTTT
. . TRBJ1-6 TRBV7-3 CAGSSGGSYNSPLHF TGTGCCGGCAGCTCAGGTGGTTCCTATAATTCACCCCTCCACTTT
. . TRBJ2-7 TRBV10-3 CAITQGPYEQYF TGTGCCATCACTCAGGGTCCCTACGAGCAGTACTTC
. TRBD1 TRBJ2-7 TRBV5-4 CASSLVGTGYSYEQYF TGTGCCAGCAGCTTGGTTGGGACAGGCTACTCCTACGAGCAGTACTTC
. TRBD2 TRBJ2-1 TRBV7-9 CASSLPGLAGATEQFF TGTGCCAGCAGCTTACCCGGACTAGCGGGGGCGACTGAGCAGTTCTTC
. . TRBJ2-5 TRBV11-2 CASSLGGPQETQYF TGTGCCAGCAGCTTAGGGGGGCCCCAAGAGACCCAGTACTTC
once TRBD2 TRBJ2-2 TRBV7-9 CASSQRGSGELFF TGTGCCAGCAGCCAGCGGGGGTCCGGGGAGCTGTTTTTT
few . TRBJ1-4 TRBV6-5 CASSPLGGTNEKLFF TGTGCCAGCAGTCCCCTGGGGGGAACTAATGAAAAACTGTTTTTT
. . TRBJ1-2 TRBV18 CASSPQGEPGYTF TGTGCCAGCTCACCACAGGGGGAGCCTGGCTACACCTTC